The rows below give T cell receptor beta chains drawn from one sample of a study of control samples from healthy donors and cancer patients. Assay used: immunoSEQ multiplex PCR; TCRdb lists only in-frame clones, some missing. This table has some 64,000 clones, 90% appearing once. The sequenced sample was PBMCs. These TCRs come from a woman in her forties or fifties with colorectal cancer. The conserved cysteine and the conserved F or W are not part of the CDR3 here.

V gene	J gene	CDR3 protein
TRBV5-1	TRBJ2-7	ASSLVSGRARGEQY
TRBV10-2	TRBJ2-3	ASSDWTSGRATQY
TRBV27	TRBJ1-6	ASSPRKDGGVNSPLH
TRBV10-3	TRBJ2-3	AIRGTSGTDTQY
TRBV6-5	TRBJ2-3	ASSPRGTDTQY
TRBV29-1	TRBJ1-1	SVARTENTEAF
TRBV5-3	TRBJ2-1	ARSLDWAGGNEQF
TRBV20-1	TRBJ2-5	SASRGGDQETQY
TRBV13	TRBJ1-5	ASSVGQGNQPQH
TRBV15	TRBJ1-4	ATSRDRQGDKLF
TRBV12-3/TRBV12-4	TRBJ1-2	ASRVQGHYGYT
TRBV10-1	TRBJ2-1	ASSDLRKRGVEQF
TRBV19	TRBJ1-5	ASSTGWNQPQH
TRBV18	TRBJ1-4	ASSPDAPEKLF
TRBV3-1/TRBV3-2	TRBJ1-2	ASSLGQDYGYT
TRBV24-1	TRBJ2-2	ATSGGAGELF
TRBV3-1/TRBV3-2	TRBJ1-1	ASSQRRVKNTEAF
TRBV6-5	TRBJ2-7	ASSYDLAGGKIGQY
TRBV5-6	TRBJ1-6	ASSIGQGNSPLH
TRBV27	TRBJ1-2	ASSSGQGEYGYT
TRBV9	TRBJ2-2	ASSVQSTGELF
TRBV11-2	TRBJ1-1	ASSLDHPNTEAF
TRBV4-1	TRBJ1-6	ASSQDIGWVSPLH
TRBV19	TRBJ2-7	ASSSAGRGYEQY
TRBV7-9	TRBJ2-2	ASFPGDGELF
TRBV6-5	TRBJ2-1	ASRAGDLRDEQF
TRBV11-2	TRBJ2-5	ASSLDRGAETQY
TRBV19	TRBJ1-4	ASSMEQPPYFNEKLF
TRBV9	TRBJ2-4	ASSVDEGFKYIQY
TRBV10-1	TRBJ2-1	ASSPGQGAYNEQF
TRBV14	TRBJ1-2	ASSQGGSHGYT
TRBV20-1	TRBJ1-1	SASPLRAGEAF
TRBV5-1	TRBJ1-1	ASSFGARATEAF
TRBV7-3	TRBJ2-1	ASSLILAGVGEQF
TRBV2	TRBJ1-2	ASSLEGGRGHGYT
TRBV6-5	TRBJ2-7	ASSRDWGSGQY
TRBV5-4	TRBJ1-5	ASSLTENSNQPQH
TRBV28	TRBJ1-1	ASSLIRNTEAF
TRBV19	TRBJ2-1	ASSIRHLGQGGFQF
TRBV2	TRBJ1-6	ASMAGNSPLH
TRBV20-1	TRBJ1-5	SASSPGREGNQPQH
TRBV29-1	TRBJ2-5	SVEGHTNEETQY
TRBV27	TRBJ2-3	ASRGDTQY
TRBV3-1/TRBV3-2	TRBJ2-7	ASSQSDRGIYEQY
TRBV28	TRBJ2-2	ASSPHRTNTGELF
TRBV2	TRBJ2-7	ASSEGLYEQY
TRBV5-6	TRBJ1-3	ASSPGQGAPGNTIY
TRBV19	TRBJ1-4	ASSMPGQGHEKLF
TRBV6-6	TRBJ1-4	ASSYELGALDGKLF
TRBV3-1/TRBV3-2	TRBJ2-1	ASSPPGDYYNEQF
TRBV28	TRBJ1-6	ATAVRRENSPLH
TRBV4-1	TRBJ1-1	ASSRGQGTNTEAF
TRBV6-5	TRBJ2-5	ASTLRGFQETQY
TRBV3-1/TRBV3-2	TRBJ1-1	ASSLPGTEAF